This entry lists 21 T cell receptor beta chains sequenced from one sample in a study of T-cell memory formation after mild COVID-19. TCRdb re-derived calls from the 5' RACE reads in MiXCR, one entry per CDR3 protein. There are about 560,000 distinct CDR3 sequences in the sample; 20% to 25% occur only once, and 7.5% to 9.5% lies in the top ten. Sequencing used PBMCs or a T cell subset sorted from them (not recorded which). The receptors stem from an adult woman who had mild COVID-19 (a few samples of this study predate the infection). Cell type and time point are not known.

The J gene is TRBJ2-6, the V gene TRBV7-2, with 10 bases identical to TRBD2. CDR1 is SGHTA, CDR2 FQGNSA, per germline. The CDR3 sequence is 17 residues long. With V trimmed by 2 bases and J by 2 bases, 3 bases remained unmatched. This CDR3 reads CASSLTSGDPGANVLTF. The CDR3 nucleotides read TGTGCCAGCAGCTTAACTAGCGGGGACCCTGGGGCCAACGTCCTGACTTTC. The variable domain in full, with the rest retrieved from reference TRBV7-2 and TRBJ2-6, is GAGVSQSPSNKVTEKGKDVELRCDPISGHTALYWYRQSLGQGLEFLIYFQGNSAPDKSGLPSDRFSAERTGGSVSTLTIQRTQQEDSAVYLCASSLTSGDPGANVLTFGAGSRLTVL.

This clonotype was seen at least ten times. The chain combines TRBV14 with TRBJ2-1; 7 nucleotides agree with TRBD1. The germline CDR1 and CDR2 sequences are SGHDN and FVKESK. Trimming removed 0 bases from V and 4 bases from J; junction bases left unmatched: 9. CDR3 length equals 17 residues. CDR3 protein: CASSQDYRGTSYNEQFF. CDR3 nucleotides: TGTGCCAGCAGCCAAGATTACAGGGGCACTTCTTACAATGAGCAGTTCTTC.

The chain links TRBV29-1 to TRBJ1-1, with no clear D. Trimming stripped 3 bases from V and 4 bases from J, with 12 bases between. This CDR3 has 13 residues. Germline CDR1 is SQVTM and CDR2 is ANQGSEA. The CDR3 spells CSVEAGSSTEAFF. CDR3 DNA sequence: TGCAGCGTTGAGGCCGGGAGCAGCACTGAAGCTTTCTTT.

CDR3 amino acids: CASSRPTGYRELFF. DNA for the CDR3: TGTGCCAGCAGCCGGCCTACAGGGTACAGGGAGCTGTTTTTT. This chain joins TRBV3-1 and TRBJ2-2, with a weak D call TRBD1 (6 bases). CDR1 is LGHDT and CDR2 is YNNKEL in the germline V gene (reference sequence). This CDR3 comprises 14 residues. With 4 bases removed from V and 9 bases from J, the gap between germline ends came to 15 bases.

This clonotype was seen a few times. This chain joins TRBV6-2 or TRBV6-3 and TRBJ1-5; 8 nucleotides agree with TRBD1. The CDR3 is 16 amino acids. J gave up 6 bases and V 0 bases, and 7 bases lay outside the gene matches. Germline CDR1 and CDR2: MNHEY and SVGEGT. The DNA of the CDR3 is TGTGCCAGCAGTTACTCCGGTTTAGGACAGGGTCAGCCCCAGCATTTT. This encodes CASSYSGLGQGQPQHF.

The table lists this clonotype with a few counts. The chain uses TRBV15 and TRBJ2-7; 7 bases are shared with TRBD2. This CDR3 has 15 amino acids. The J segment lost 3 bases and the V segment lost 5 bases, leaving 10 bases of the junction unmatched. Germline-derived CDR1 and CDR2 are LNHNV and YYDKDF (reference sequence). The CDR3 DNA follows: TGTGCCACCAGCGGCCGGGAGGACCCTTACTACGAGCAGTACTTC. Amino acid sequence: CATSGREDPYYEQYF.

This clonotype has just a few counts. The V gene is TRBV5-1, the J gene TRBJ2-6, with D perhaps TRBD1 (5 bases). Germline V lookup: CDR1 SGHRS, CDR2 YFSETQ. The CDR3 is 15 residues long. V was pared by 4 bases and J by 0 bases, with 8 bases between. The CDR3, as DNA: TGCGCCAGCAGCGTCACAGGCTCTGGGGCCAACGTCCTGACTTTC. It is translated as CASSVTGSGANVLTF. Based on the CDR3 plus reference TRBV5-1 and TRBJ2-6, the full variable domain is KAGVTQTPRYLIKTRGQQVTLSCSPISGHRSVSWYQQTPGQGLQFLFEYFSETQRNKGNFPGRFSGRQFSNSRSEMNVSTLELGDSALYLCASSVTGSGANVLTFGAGSRLTVL.

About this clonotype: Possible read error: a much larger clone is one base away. CDR3 residues: CASIWGKETQYF. CDR3 nucleotides: TGCGCCAGCATCTGGGGGAAAGAGACCCAGTACTTC. The chain joins TRBV5-1 to TRBJ2-5, with D perhaps matching TRBD1 or TRBD2 (5 bases each). This CDR3 comprises 12 residues. V lost 6 bases to trimming and J lost 3 bases, with 9 bases between them. Germline V gene lookup returns CDR1 SGHRS and CDR2 YFSETQ. The variable domain in full, with the rest retrieved from reference TRBV5-1 and TRBJ2-5, is KAGVTQTPRYLIKTRGQQVTLSCSPISGHRSVSWYQQTPGQGLQFLFEYFSETQRNKGNFPGRFSGRQFSNSRSEMNVSTLELGDSALYLCASIWGKETQYFGPGTRLLVL.

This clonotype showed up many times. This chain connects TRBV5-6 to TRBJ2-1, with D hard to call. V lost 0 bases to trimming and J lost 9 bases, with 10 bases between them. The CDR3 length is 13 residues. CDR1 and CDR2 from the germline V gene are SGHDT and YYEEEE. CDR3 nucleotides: TGTGCCAGCAGCTTGGCCGGTCCTAGTGAGCAGTTCTTC. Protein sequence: CASSLAGPSEQFF.

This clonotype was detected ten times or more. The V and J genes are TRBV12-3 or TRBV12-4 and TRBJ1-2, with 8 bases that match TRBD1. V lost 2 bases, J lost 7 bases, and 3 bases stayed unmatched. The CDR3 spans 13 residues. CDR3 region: CASSLQGASGYTF. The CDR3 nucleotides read TGTGCCAGCAGTTTACAGGGGGCAAGTGGCTACACCTTC.

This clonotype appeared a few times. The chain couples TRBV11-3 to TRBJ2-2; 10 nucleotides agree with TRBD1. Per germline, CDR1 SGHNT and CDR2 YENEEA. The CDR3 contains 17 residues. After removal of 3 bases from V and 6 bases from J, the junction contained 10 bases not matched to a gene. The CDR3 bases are TGTGCCAGCAGCTTTGGACCGGGACAGGGGTTACCCGGGGAGCTGTTTTTT. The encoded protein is CASSFGPGQGLPGELFF.

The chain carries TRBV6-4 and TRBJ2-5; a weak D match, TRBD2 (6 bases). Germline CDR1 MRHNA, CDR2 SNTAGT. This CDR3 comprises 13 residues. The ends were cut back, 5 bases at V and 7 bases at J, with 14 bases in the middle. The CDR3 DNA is TGTGCCAGCAGTTCCGACACCGGGGGGACCCAGTACTTC. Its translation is CASSSDTGGTQYF.

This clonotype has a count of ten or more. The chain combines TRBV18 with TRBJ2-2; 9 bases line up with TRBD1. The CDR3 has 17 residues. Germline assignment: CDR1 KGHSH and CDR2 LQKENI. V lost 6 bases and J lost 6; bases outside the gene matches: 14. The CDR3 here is CASSSHPGQGIAGELFF. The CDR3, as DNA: TGTGCCAGCTCCTCCCACCCGGGACAGGGTATTGCCGGGGAGCTGTTTTTT. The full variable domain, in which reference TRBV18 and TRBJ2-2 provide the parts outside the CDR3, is NAGVMQNPRHLVRRRGQEARLRCSPMKGHSHVYWYRQLPEEGLKFMVYLQKENIIDESGMPKERFSAEFPKEGPSILRIQQVVRGDSAAYFCASSSHPGQGIAGELFFGEGSRLTVL.

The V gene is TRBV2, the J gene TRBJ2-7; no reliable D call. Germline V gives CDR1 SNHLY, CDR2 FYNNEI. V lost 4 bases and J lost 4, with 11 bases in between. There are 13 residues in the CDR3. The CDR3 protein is CASSGQGWYEQYF. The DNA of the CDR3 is TGTGCCAGCAGTGGCCAAGGGTGGTACGAGCAGTACTTC. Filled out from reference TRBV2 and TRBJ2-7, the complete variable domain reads EPEVTQTPSHQVTQMGQEVILRCVPISNHLYFYWYRQILGQKVEFLVSFYNNEISEKSEIFDDQFSVERPDGSNFTLKIRSTKLEDSAMYFCASSGQGWYEQYFGPGTRLTVT.

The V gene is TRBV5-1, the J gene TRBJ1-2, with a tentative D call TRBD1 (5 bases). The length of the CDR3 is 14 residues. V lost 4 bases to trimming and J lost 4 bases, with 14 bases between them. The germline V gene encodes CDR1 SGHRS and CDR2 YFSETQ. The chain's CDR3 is CASSPGRGIYGYTF. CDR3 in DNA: TGCGCCAGCAGCCCGGGTCGGGGGATCTATGGCTACACCTTC.

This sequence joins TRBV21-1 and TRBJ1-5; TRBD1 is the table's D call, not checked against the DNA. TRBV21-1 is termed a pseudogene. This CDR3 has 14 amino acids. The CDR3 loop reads CASSRGTENQPQHF. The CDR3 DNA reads TGTGCCAGCAGCCGCGGGACAGAGAATCAGCCCCAGCATTTT.

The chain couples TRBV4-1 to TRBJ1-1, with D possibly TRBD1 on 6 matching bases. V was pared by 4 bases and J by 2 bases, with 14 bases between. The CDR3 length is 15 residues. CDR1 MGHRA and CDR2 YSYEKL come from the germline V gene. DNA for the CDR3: TGCGCCAGCAGCCGCCAGGGGAGAGATAACACTGAAGCTTTCTTT. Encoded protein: CASSRQGRDNTEAFF.

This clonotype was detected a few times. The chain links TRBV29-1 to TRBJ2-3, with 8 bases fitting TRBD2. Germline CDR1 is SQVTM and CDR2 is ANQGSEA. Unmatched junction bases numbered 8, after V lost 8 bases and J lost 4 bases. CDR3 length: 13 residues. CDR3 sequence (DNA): TGCAGCTTTATGGGACTAGTTCCAGATACGCAGTATTTT. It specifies CSFMGLVPDTQYF.

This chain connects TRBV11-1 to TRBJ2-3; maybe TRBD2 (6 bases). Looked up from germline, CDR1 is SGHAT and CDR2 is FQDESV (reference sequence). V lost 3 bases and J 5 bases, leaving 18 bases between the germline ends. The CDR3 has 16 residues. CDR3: CASSFRSRGYEDTQYF. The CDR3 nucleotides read TGTGCCAGCAGCTTTAGGTCTCGGGGGTATGAAGATACGCAGTATTTT.

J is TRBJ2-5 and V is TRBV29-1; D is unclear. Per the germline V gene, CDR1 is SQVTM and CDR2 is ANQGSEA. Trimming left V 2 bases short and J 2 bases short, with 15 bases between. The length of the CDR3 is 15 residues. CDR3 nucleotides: TGCAGCGTTGAACTCCTCTTGCAGGTTCAAGAGACCCAGTACTTC. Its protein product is CSVELLLQVQETQYF. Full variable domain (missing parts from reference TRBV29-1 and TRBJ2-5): SAVISQKPSRDICQRGTSLTIQCQVDSQVTMMFWYRQQPGQSLTLIATANQGSEATYESGFVIDKFPISRPNLTFSTLTVSNMSPEDSSIYLCSVELLLQVQETQYFGPGTRLLVL.

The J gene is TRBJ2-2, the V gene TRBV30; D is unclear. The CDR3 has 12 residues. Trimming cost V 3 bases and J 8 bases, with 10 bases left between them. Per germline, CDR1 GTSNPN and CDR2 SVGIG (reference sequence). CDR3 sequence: CAWRRGTGELFF. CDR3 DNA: TGTGCCTGGAGGCGAGGAACGGGGGAGCTGTTTTTT.